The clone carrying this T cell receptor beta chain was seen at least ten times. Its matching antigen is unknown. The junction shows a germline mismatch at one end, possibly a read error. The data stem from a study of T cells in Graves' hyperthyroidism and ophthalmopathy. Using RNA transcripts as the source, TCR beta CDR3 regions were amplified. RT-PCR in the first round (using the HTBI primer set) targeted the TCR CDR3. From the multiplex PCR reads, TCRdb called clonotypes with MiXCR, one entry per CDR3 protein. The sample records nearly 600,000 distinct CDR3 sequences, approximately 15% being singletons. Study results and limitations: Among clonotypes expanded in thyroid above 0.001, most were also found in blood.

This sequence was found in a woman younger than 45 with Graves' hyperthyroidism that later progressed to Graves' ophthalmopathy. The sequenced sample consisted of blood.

CDR3 nucleotide sequence: TGTGCCAGCAGCCCGGGACGAGGGTCGAAGGATTTT. Its translation: CASSPGRGSKDF. This sequence joins TRBV2 and TRBJ1-5, with D tentatively TRBD1 (5 bases). This CDR3 region has 12 residues. The germline CDR1 and CDR2 sequences are SNHLY and FYNNEI.